This T cell receptor (beta chain) comes out of a study of radiation and T cells in renal cell carcinoma. Study findings and constraints: Baseline intratumoral clonotype presence is unknown without pretreatment biopsies.

Germline V gene sequence: CDR1 MDHEN, CDR2 SYDVKM. Between the trimmed V and J ends, which lost 3 bases and 0 bases, there was a span of 11 bases. This CDR3 comprises 15 residues. Sequencing was performed with immunoSEQ multiplex PCR; in TCRdb, only in-frame clones are kept and a portion is missing. Of roughly 130,000 clones listed, 85% to 90% are singletons. Time point: blood 2 weeks post-SBRT. Treatment given: 15 Gy SBRT to primary tumor, nephrectomy 4 weeks later. Serial blood draws occurred at baseline and 2 and 4 weeks post-SBRT. This clone was detected only once. Its antigen remains unidentified. The chain joins TRBV28 to TRBJ1-2, with D possibly matching TRBD1 (5 bases). The sequencing used blood, collected from a patient whose treatment included radiotherapy and nephrectomy. This receptor was taken from a woman aged 70-85 years with renal cell carcinoma. The CDR3 DNA sequence: TGTGCCAGCAGTTTCGGGGCGACCCCTAACTATGGCTACACCTTC. Translated: CASSFGATPNYGYTF.